These 21 T cell receptor beta chains were all obtained from the same sample, sequenced in a study of regulatory T cells in long-lasting Graves disease. Documented time point: newly diagnosed GD, antithyroid drugs for less than 3 months. The TCR library used RNA extracted from PBMCs. Libraries of TCR beta came from iRepertoire HTBI primers plus Arm-PCR of CDR3 regions. TCRdb recomputed calls from the multiplex PCR reads with MiXCR, one row per CDR3 protein. The sample contains fewer than 650,000 distinct CDR3 sequences, around 16% of which appear only once. The sample was also linked to a second study, of T cells in Graves' hyperthyroidism and ophthalmopathy.

Material: peripheral blood mononuclear cells (PBMCs), obtained at new diagnosis, from a patient treated with antithyroid drugs. The receptors were sampled from a young man with Graves disease.

This clonotype showed up many times. The rearrangement joins TRBV29-1 to TRBJ2-1, with 8 positions matching TRBD2. V trimming: 0 bases; J trimming: 4 bases; junction bases outside the gene matches: 5. The CDR3 has 15 residues. Germline V gene sequence: CDR1 SQVTM, CDR2 ANQGSEA. The CDR3 reads CSVEDGTRGYNEQFF. CDR3 nucleotides: TGCAGCGTTGAAGATGGGACTAGAGGGTACAATGAGCAGTTCTTC.

This clonotype occurred a few times. The CDR3 reads CAISGLASDTQYF. CDR3 DNA sequence: TGTGCCATCAGCGGACTAGCCTCAGATACGCAGTATTTT. The rearrangement links TRBV10-3 to TRBJ2-3; 8 nucleotides line up with TRBD2. Germline V gene lookup returns CDR1 ENHRY and CDR2 SYGVKD. After removal of 6 bases from V and 4 bases from J, the junction contained 3 bases not matched to a gene. This CDR3 spans 13 amino acids.

Comments on this clonotype: This clone may be a read error of a much larger clone one base away. The chain carries TRBV7-9 and TRBJ2-7; D could derive from TRBD1 or TRBD2 (5 bases each). Germline CDR1 SEHNR, CDR2 FQNEAQ (reference sequence). This CDR3 comprises 13 residues. Trimming removed 3 bases at V and 4 bases at J, with 10 bases between. The CDR3 loop reads CASSFRESYEQYF. The CDR3 DNA reads as TGTGCCAGCAGCTTCAGGGAGTCTTACGAGCAGTACTTC.

The table lists this clonotype with a few counts. V gene TRBV20-1 combines with J gene TRBJ1-3, with a weak D call TRBD1 (5 bases). Germline lookup yields CDR1 DFQATT and CDR2 SNEGSKA (reference sequence). V was cut by 0 bases and J by 4 bases, with 13 bases left in between. This CDR3 spans 15 amino acids. CDR3 sequence: CSARDEGAAGNTIYF. Written as DNA, the CDR3 is TGCAGTGCTAGAGATGAAGGGGCGGCCGGAAACACCATATATTTT.

This clonotype was recorded many times. The chain recombines TRBV7-8 with TRBJ2-1; TRBD2 aligns across 9 bases. The CDR3 spans 15 residues. The germline gives CDR1 SGHVS, CDR2 FQNEAQ. With 2 bases clipped from V and 5 bases from J, the junction kept 4 bases outside the gene matches. The CDR3 protein is CASSLYVAGDNEQFF. In DNA, the CDR3 is TGTGCCAGCAGCTTATATGTAGCGGGAGACAATGAGCAGTTCTTC.

This clonotype appeared many times. The chain employs TRBV30 and TRBJ1-5; D ambiguous. Trimming removed 2 bases from V and 2 bases from J, with 10 bases in between. The length of the CDR3 is 14 residues. Looked up from germline, CDR1 is GTSNPN and CDR2 is SVGIG (reference sequence). Here the CDR3 DNA reads TGTGCCTGGAGTTCCCTACGGCGCAATCAGCCCCAGCATTTT. It codes for CAWSSLRRNQPQHF.

CDR3 loop: CASSLKRLAVNNEQFF. CDR3 coding DNA: TGTGCCAGCAGCCTCAAGAGACTAGCGGTCAACAATGAGCAGTTCTTC. The genes are TRBV7-9 and TRBJ2-1; 9 nucleotides line up with TRBD2. Looked up from germline, CDR1 is SEHNR and CDR2 is FQNEAQ (reference sequence). The CDR3 contains 16 residues. The junction had 10 bases not matched to a gene; V was cut back by 5 bases and J by 5 bases.

In its sample, this clonotype was seen many times. The chain has TRBV5-1 and TRBJ1-1; D might be TRBD1 (5 bases). Germline V lookup: CDR1 SGHRS, CDR2 YFSETQ. Between the trimmed V and J ends, which lost 0 bases and 1 base, there was a span of 10 bases. The CDR3 spans 15 residues. The CDR3, as DNA: TGCGCCAGCAGCTTGGCCTTAACAGGGAACACTGAAGCTTTCTTT. Its protein is CASSLALTGNTEAFF.

This clonotype came up many times. This chain links TRBV28 with TRBJ2-7, with D tentatively TRBD1 (5 bases). Trimming pared 8 bases from V and 0 bases from J, leaving 8 bases between. This CDR3 region has 12 residues. The germline CDR1 and CDR2 sequences are MDHEN and SYDVKM. The CDR3 sequence is CASEQDSYEQYF. The CDR3 nucleotides read TGTGCCAGCGAACAGGACTCCTACGAGCAGTACTTC.

The chain employs TRBV10-3 and TRBJ2-1; D is perhaps TRBD1 (5 bases). There are 13 residues in the CDR3. The ends were cut back, 4 bases at V and 7 bases at J, with 11 bases in the middle. Germline loops: CDR1 ENHRY, CDR2 SYGVKD. The CDR3 loop is CAISGTDRNEQFF. CDR3 nucleotide sequence: TGTGCCATCAGTGGGACCGACAGAAATGAGCAGTTCTTC.

This clonotype was counted a few times. J is TRBJ1-6 and V is TRBV11-2, with D maybe TRBD1 (6 bases). Trimming left V 0 bases short and J 9 bases short, with 9 bases between. The CDR3 has 14 residues. Germline-derived CDR1 and CDR2 are SGHAT and FQNNGV. The CDR3 region has the DNA TGTGCCAGCAGCTTAGACGGGACATTTTCACCCCTCCACTTT. Encoded protein: CASSLDGTFSPLHF.

This clonotype was detected once. J is TRBJ1-4 and V is TRBV30; D is undetermined. Germline CDR1 reads GTSNPN; CDR2 reads SVGIG (reference sequence). The V gene lost 3 bases and the J gene lost 5 bases, with 19 bases spanning the gap. This CDR3 is 16 amino acids long. CDR3: CAWRIPSRGRNEKLFF. CDR3 bases: TGTGCCTGGAGAATACCCAGCCGCGGCCGAAATGAAAAACTGTTTTTT. The full variable domain, completed using reference TRBV30 and TRBJ1-4, is SQTIHQWPATLVQPVGSPLSLECTVEGTSNPNLYWYRQAAGRGLQLLFYSVGIGQISSEVPQNLSASRPQDRQFILSSKKLLLSDSGFYLCAWRIPSRGRNEKLFFGSGTQLSVL.

In this sample, this clonotype turned up many times. V usage is TRBV27 and J usage is TRBJ1-2, with 8 bases matching TRBD1. Germline CDR1 reads MNHEY; CDR2 reads SMNVEV (reference sequence). The CDR3 length is 14 residues. V shed 6 bases and J 4 bases; nucleotides not matched to a gene: 7. The CDR3 nucleotides read TGTGCCAGCAGGGGGACAGGCACGTCCTATGGCTACACCTTC. The encoded protein is CASRGTGTSYGYTF.

In its sample, this clonotype was seen a few times. The rearrangement joins TRBV5-5 to TRBJ2-2, with TRBD2 as a possible D gene (5 bases). The CDR3 consists of 16 residues. CDR1 SGHKS and CDR2 YYEKEE come from the germline V gene (reference sequence). Trimming removed 7 bases at V and 3 bases at J, with 19 bases between. The CDR3 loop reads CASGESGLAYTGELFF. The CDR3 DNA is TGTGCCAGCGGAGAGAGTGGGCTAGCATACACCGGGGAGCTGTTTTTT.

This chain links TRBV7-2 with TRBJ1-5; D is perhaps TRBD1 (5 bases). Germline V CDR1 and CDR2: SGHTA, FQGNSA. V was trimmed by 5 bases and J by 7 bases, leaving 9 bases between them. The CDR3 runs to 12 residues. The CDR3, as DNA: TGTGCCAGCAGCAGGGGTCGGCAGCCCCAGCATTTT. Translation: CASSRGRQPQHF.

This clonotype was counted many times. The chain employs TRBV3-1 and TRBJ2-1; TRBD2 matches at 7 bases. The CDR3 has 14 residues. After removal of 0 bases from V and 11 bases from J, the junction contained 7 bases not matched to a gene. The germline V gene has CDR1 LGHDT and CDR2 YNNKEL (reference sequence). This CDR3 is CASSQEGGTLKQFF. The CDR3 coding sequence is TGTGCCAGCAGCCAAGAGGGGGGGACCCTTAAGCAGTTCTTC.

This clonotype was found many times. The V and J genes are TRBV20-1 and TRBJ2-3; D is possibly TRBD2 (5 bases). The CDR3 spans 12 residues. Deletions cut 3 bases from V and 3 bases from J, with 7 bases between. In germline, CDR1 is DFQATT, CDR2 SNEGSKA (reference sequence). CDR3 in DNA: TGCAGTGCTAGCCGGAGGACAGATACGCAGTATTTT. Translated, it gives CSASRRTDTQYF.

J is TRBJ2-1 and V is TRBV3-1; 11 bases are a match to TRBD2. TRBJ2-5 explains the end of the DNA better; the J call may be wrong. Germline V CDR1 and CDR2: LGHDT, YNNKEL (reference sequence). The CDR3 runs 15 residues. As DNA, the CDR3 is TGTGCCAGCAGGACTAGCGGGAAGATACAAGAGACCCAGTACTTC. Protein: CASRTSGKIQETQYF.

This clonotype was counted at least ten times. This chain connects TRBV27 to TRBJ2-7; D possibly uses TRBD1 or TRBD2 (5 bases each). Germline values: CDR1 MNHEY, CDR2 SMNVEV (reference sequence). Between the trimmed V and J ends, which lost 5 bases and 5 bases, there was a span of 16 bases. CDR3 length: 14 amino acids. The CDR3 spells CASSLGRPKDEQYF. CDR3 in DNA: TGTGCCAGCAGTCTGGGACGACCGAAGGACGAGCAGTACTTC.

This clonotype was detected a few times. The V gene is TRBV3-1, the J gene TRBJ2-3, with D tentatively TRBD2 (6 bases). Germline V lookup: CDR1 LGHDT, CDR2 YNNKEL (reference sequence). Trimming pared 4 bases from V and 2 bases from J, leaving 16 bases between. The CDR3 extends over 16 amino acids. CDR3 amino acids: CASSLPGAWDTDTQYF. The DNA for the CDR3 is TGTGCCAGCAGCCTCCCGGGAGCTTGGGACACAGATACGCAGTATTTT.

This clonotype was picked up many times. This sequence joins TRBV28 and TRBJ2-6; D gene unclear. This CDR3 region has 14 residues. Germline V lookup: CDR1 MDHEN, CDR2 SYDVKM. Trimming shortened V by 4 bases and J by 3 bases, and 7 bases separated the two germline ends. The CDR3 sequence: CASSSGVGANVLTF. In DNA, the CDR3 is TGTGCCAGCAGTTCAGGAGTTGGGGCCAACGTCCTGACTTTC.